The clone carrying this TCR beta chain was counted a single time. Its antigen is undetermined. The data belong to a study of cytomegalovirus exposure and HLA in healthy donors. With 2 bases removed from V and 3 bases from J, the gap between germline ends came to 9 bases. CDR1 is SGDLS and CDR2 is YYNGEE in the germline V gene. The CDR3 sequence is 14 residues long. Study-level results: Both high specificity and high sensitivity reportedly marked the classifier's diagnosis of cytomegalovirus status. Confirmation was obtained in vitro that three CMV-associated chains are specific for CMV antigens.

The donors were members of the approximately 110-subject validation cohort (separate from the 666-subject first cohort). TCRdb's copy holds only in-frame clones and misses some; the assay was immunoSEQ multiplex PCR. The sample gives about 200,000 clones, approximately 82% of which show up once; roughly 12% is in the top ten. The rearrangement links TRBV9 to TRBJ2-1, with a weak D call TRBD1 (6 bases). The TCR comes from a woman under 40 in good health and CMV-seropositive. Material for sequencing was PBMCs. The CDR3 region is CASSVYRDYNEQFF. The CDR3 bases are TGTGCCAGCAGCGTTTACAGGGACTACAATGAGCAGTTCTTC.